This T cell receptor (beta chain) is from a study of T cells in Graves' hyperthyroidism and ophthalmopathy. Uncontrolled infection, other autoimmune disease, pregnancy or lactation barred patients from enrollment. Germline CDR1 is SQVTM and CDR2 is ANQGSEA. This CDR3 is 14 amino acids long. Trimming took off 2 bases at V and 2 bases at J, with 12 bases between the two ends. Amplification of TCR beta CDR3 regions was performed using RNA transcripts as template. HTBI primers were employed in a first-round RT-PCR of the TCR CDR3. TCRdb passed the multiplex PCR reads through MiXCR, listing each CDR3 protein once. The sample carries 600,000 to 700,000 distinct CDR3 sequences, approximately 14% recorded once.

The chain has TRBV29-1 and TRBJ1-1; D is unclear. This clonotype was obtained from a woman aged 40 to 55 with Graves' ophthalmopathy. Sequencing input: blood. The CDR3 DNA is TGCAGCGTTGAACCCCGGGGAGCCAACACTGAAGCTTTCTTT. Translated, it gives CSVEPRGANTEAFF.